The entry that follows covers one TCR beta chain sequence. Antigen specificity is unknown. The time point here: week 47, end of study. The vaccine gave 300 ug of a 20-mer mutant IDH1 peptide subcutaneously per dose. This entry is derived from a study of a mutant IDH1 vaccine in newly diagnosed glioma. Assay: immunoSEQ multiplex PCR; the TCRdb copy retains only in-frame clones and omits some. Of approximately 60,000 clones listed, around 83% were seen once; the top ten hold 3.5% to 4%. Trimming took off 2 bases at V and 0 bases at J, with 13 bases between the two ends. From germline, CDR1 is MNHNY and CDR2 SVGAGI (reference sequence). The CDR3 runs to 16 residues.

The source material was PBMCs, sampled from a glioma patient whose treatment included an IDH1 peptide vaccine. This sequence was found in a man aged 25 to 40 with glioma. The chain combines TRBV6-6 with TRBJ1-2, with D perhaps TRBD1 (6 bases). CDR3 loop: CASSYRTEPSNYGYTF. The CDR3 region has the DNA TGTGCCAGCAGTTACCGGACAGAACCCTCTAACTATGGCTACACCTTC.